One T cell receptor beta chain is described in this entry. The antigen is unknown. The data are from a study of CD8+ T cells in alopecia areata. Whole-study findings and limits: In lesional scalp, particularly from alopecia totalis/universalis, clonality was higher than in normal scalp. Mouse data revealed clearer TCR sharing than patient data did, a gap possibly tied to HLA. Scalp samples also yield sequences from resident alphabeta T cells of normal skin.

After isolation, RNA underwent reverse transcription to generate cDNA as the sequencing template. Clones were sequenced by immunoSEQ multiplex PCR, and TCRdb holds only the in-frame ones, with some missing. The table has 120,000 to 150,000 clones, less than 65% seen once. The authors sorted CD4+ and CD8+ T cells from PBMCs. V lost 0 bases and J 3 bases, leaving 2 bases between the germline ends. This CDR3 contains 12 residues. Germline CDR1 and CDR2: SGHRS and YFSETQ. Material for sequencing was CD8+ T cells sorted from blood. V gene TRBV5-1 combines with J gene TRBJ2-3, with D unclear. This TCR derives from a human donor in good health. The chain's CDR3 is CASSLVTDTQYF. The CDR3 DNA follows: TGCGCCAGCAGCTTGGTGACAGATACGCAGTATTTT.